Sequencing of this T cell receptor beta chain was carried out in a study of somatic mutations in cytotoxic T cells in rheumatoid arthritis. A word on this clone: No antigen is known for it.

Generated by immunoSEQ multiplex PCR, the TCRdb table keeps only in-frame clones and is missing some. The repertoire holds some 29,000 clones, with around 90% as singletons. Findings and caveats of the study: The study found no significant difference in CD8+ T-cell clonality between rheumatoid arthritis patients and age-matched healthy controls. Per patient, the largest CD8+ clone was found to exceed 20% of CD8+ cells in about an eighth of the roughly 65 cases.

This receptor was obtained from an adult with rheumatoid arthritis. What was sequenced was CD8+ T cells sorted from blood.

The CDR3, as DNA: TGTGCCAGCAGTGAAGCGACTCTGGGAGAGACCCAGTACTTC. This translates into CASSEATLGETQYF. The chain couples TRBV6-1 to TRBJ2-5; D not certain. The CDR3 covers 14 residues. Germline V CDR1 and CDR2: MNHNS, SASEGT. The V gene lost 0 bases and the J gene lost 4 bases, with 9 bases spanning the gap.